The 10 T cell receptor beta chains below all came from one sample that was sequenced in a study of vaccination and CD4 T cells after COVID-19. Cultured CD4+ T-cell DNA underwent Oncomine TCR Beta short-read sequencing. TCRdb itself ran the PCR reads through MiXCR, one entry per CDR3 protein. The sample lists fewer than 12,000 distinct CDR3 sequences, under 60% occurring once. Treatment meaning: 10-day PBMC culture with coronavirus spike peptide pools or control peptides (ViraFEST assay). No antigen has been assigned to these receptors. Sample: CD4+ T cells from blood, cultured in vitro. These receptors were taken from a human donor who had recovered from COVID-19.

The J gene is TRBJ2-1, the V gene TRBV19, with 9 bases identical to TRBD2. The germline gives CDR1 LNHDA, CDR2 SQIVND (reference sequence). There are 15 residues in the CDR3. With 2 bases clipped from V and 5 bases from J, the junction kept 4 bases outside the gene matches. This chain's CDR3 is CASSIRSGGNNEQFF. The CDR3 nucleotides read TGTGCCAGTAGTATAAGGAGCGGGGGGAACAATGAGCAGTTCTTC.

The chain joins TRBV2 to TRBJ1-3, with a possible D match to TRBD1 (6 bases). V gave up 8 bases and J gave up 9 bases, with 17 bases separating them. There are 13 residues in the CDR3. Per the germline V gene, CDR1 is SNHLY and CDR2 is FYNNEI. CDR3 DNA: TGTGCCAGCGGGGGCCTCGGGTGGAGCACCATATATTTT. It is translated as CASGGLGWSTIYF.

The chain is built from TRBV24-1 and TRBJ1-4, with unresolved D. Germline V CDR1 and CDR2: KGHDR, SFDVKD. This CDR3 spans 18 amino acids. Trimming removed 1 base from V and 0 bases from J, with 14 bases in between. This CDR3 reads CATSDLLSPPATNEKLFF. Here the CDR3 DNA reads TGTGCCACCAGTGATTTACTTTCGCCACCTGCAACTAATGAAAAACTGTTTTTT.

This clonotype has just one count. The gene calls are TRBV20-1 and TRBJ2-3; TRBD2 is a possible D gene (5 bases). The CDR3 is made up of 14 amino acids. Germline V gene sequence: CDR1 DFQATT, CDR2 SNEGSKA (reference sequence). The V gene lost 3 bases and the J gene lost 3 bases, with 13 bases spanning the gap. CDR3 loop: CSARPPTNTDTQYF. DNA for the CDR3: TGCAGTGCTAGGCCACCGACTAATACAGATACGCAGTATTTT.

The CDR3 loop reads CASSFRVGGFQETQYF. DNA for the CDR3: TGCGCCAGCAGCTTCAGAGTCGGGGGGTTCCAGGAGACCCAGTACTTC. The V gene is TRBV5-1, the J gene TRBJ2-5, with TRBD2 matching 7 bases. CDR3 length: 16 amino acids. The ends lost 2 bases at V and 5 bases at J; junction bases unmatched: 12. Germline V gene lookup returns CDR1 SGHRS and CDR2 YFSETQ.

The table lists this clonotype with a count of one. CDR3 nucleotide sequence: TGCAGTGCTAGCGGGGGGGCCCCTGAGCAGTTCTTC. Residues: CSASGGAPEQFF. The chain carries TRBV20-1 and TRBJ2-1; the match to TRBD2 covers 8 bases. The CDR3 totals 12 residues. Germline CDR1 is DFQATT and CDR2 is SNEGSKA (reference sequence). Unmatched junction bases numbered 4, after V lost 3 bases and J lost 9 bases.

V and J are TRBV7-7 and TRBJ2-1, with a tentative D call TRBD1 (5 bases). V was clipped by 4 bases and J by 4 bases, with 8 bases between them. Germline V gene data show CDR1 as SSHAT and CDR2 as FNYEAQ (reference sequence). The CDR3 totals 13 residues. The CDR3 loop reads CASSSDRYNEQFF. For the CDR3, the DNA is TGTGCCAGCAGCTCCGACAGATACAATGAGCAGTTCTTC.

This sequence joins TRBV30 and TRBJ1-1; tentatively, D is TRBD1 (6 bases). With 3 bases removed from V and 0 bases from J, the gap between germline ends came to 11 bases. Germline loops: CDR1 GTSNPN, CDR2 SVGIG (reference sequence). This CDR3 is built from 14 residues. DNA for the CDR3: TGTGCCTGGAGCAGGGGTCTCATGAACACTGAAGCTTTCTTT. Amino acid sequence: CAWSRGLMNTEAFF. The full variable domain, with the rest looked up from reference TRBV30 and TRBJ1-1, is SQTIHQWPATLVQPVGSPLSLECTVEGTSNPNLYWYRQAAGRGLQLLFYSVGIGQISSEVPQNLSASRPQDRQFILSSKKLLLSDSGFYLCAWSRGLMNTEAFFGQGTRLTVV.

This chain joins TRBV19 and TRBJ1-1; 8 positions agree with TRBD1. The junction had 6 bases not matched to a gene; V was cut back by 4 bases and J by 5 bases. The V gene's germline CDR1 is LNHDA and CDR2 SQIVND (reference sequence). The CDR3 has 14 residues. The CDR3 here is CASSTGQGETEAFF. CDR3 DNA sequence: TGTGCCAGTAGTACCGGACAGGGCGAGACTGAAGCTTTCTTT.

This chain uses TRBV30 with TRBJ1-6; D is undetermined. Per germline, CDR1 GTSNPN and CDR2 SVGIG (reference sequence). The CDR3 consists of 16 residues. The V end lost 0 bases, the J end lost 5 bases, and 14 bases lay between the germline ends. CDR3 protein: CAWSVLRARDNSPLHF. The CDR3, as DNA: TGTGCCTGGAGTGTTCTAAGGGCAAGAGATAATTCACCCCTCCACTTT.